The 29 T cell receptor beta chains reported below all come from one sample, sequenced in a study of monozygotic twins with inflammatory bowel disease. Each CDR3 protein gets one entry in TCRdb, which reprocessed the 5' RACE reads and gives no DNA. This sample's clone table lists over 200,000 distinct CDR3 sequences. The specimen sequenced was blood. The source of these receptors is a human donor with ulcerative colitis or Crohn's disease, or a healthy co-twin of an affected twin (not recorded which).

This rearrangement joins TRBV4-3 to TRBJ2-1; TCRdb returns TRBD1, unconfirmable since there is no DNA. The germline V gene encodes CDR1 LGHNA and CDR2 YSLEER. This CDR3 has 15 residues. CDR3: CASSPHLGAYNEQFF.

The chain links TRBV27 to TRBJ2-7. There are 15 residues in the CDR3. In germline, CDR1 is MNHEY, CDR2 SMNVEV (reference sequence). The CDR3 reads CASSLSYSSSYEQYF.

This chain links TRBV29-1 with TRBJ2-1; there is no DNA to check the TCRdb D call of TRBD2. The CDR3 extends over 13 amino acids. CDR1 SQVTM and CDR2 ANQGSEA come from the germline V gene. CDR3 protein: CSVGRLADNEQFF.

The chain combines TRBV5-6 with TRBJ2-5. Germline-derived CDR1 and CDR2 are SGHDT and YYEEEE. CDR3 length: 14 residues. The CDR3 protein is CASSLLDYQETQYF.

V usage is TRBV5-1 and J usage is TRBJ2-1; TCRdb selects TRBD1, and the lack of DNA leaves this call unchecked. The CDR3 totals 17 residues. Germline CDR1 reads SGHRS; CDR2 reads YFSETQ. The CDR3 region is CASSLGAGGSSYNEQFF.

This chain links TRBV25-1 with TRBJ2-5; as DNA is missing, the TRBD2 call by TCRdb cannot be tested. Germline V gene sequence: CDR1 MGHDK, CDR2 SYGVNS. There are 13 residues in the CDR3. The CDR3 protein is CASRTSGRETQYF.

The chain uses TRBV29-1 and TRBJ2-1. This CDR3 spans 12 amino acids. The germline V gene encodes CDR1 SQVTM and CDR2 ANQGSEA. The CDR3 sequence: CSVVELGEEQFF.

The rearrangement uses TRBV7-2 and TRBJ1-1. CDR1 is SGHTA and CDR2 is FQGNSA in the germline V gene. This CDR3 region has 14 residues. The CDR3 reads CASSSQYMNTEAFF.

This chain links TRBV27 with TRBJ1-2. The CDR3 has 19 amino acids. Germline lookup yields CDR1 MNHEY and CDR2 SMNVEV (reference sequence). The CDR3 sequence is CASSLKGTSSSQINYGYTF.

V gene TRBV7-8 combines with J gene TRBJ2-3; TCRdb reports TRBD1, a call that lacks DNA to check it against. Germline loops: CDR1 SGHVS, CDR2 FQNEAQ. The CDR3 length is 15 residues. CDR3 region: CASSTRDAGTDTQYF. The full variable domain, rest sourced from reference TRBV7-8 and TRBJ2-3, is GAGVSQSPRYKVAKRGQDVALRCDPISGHVSLFWYQQALGQGPEFLTYFQNEAQLDKSGLPSDRFFAERPEGSVSTLKIQRTQQEDSAVYLCASSTRDAGTDTQYFGPGTRLTVL.

The chain combines TRBV4-1 with TRBJ2-5. Germline V CDR1 and CDR2: MGHRA, YSYEKL. The CDR3 totals 17 residues. CDR3 residues: CASSHRSNMDPQETQYF.

The V call is TRBV20-1, the J call TRBJ1-2. The CDR3 covers 13 residues. Germline loops: CDR1 DFQATT, CDR2 SNEGSKA (reference sequence). CDR3 amino acids: CSELEGQGRGYTF.

The gene calls are TRBV20-1 and TRBJ2-5; TCRdb proposes TRBD1, but this gene call is untestable without DNA. The CDR3 sequence is 13 residues long. Per germline, CDR1 DFQATT and CDR2 SNEGSKA (reference sequence). CDR3 amino acids: CSARDRGPETQYF.

The rearrangement joins TRBV4-2 to TRBJ2-7; TCRdb proposes TRBD2, but this gene call is untestable without DNA. The CDR3 sequence is 16 residues long. CDR1 and CDR2 (germline): LGHNA, YNFKEQ. CDR3 loop: CASSYLAGEGSYEQYF.

J is TRBJ2-5 and V is TRBV12-3 or TRBV12-4. This CDR3 is 13 amino acids long. The CDR3 here is CASSFVTQETQYF.

This chain uses TRBV6-1 with TRBJ1-2; the TRBD1 assignment by TCRdb is unverifiable without DNA. Germline CDR1 is MNHNS and CDR2 is SASEGT. The CDR3 has 14 residues. The CDR3 loop reads CASRAGQGGYGYTF.

This rearrangement joins TRBV29-1 to TRBJ2-3; checking the TCRdb D call of TRBD2 is not possible without DNA. CDR1 is SQVTM and CDR2 is ANQGSEA in the germline V gene. CDR3 size: 13 residues. The CDR3 protein is CSVERDSSYSQYF.

The V and J genes are TRBV4-2 and TRBJ2-7; TCRdb lists TRBD2, though no DNA is available to test this call. The CDR3 length is 15 residues. Germline V gene lookup returns CDR1 LGHNA and CDR2 YNFKEQ. This CDR3 is CASSPLAGGQYEQYF.

V usage is TRBV7-9 and J usage is TRBJ2-2; with no DNA, the TCRdb D assignment of TRBD2 cannot be verified. This CDR3 comprises 14 residues. Looked up from germline, CDR1 is SEHNR and CDR2 is FQNEAQ (reference sequence). The CDR3 reads CASSWEGYTGELFF. Using reference TRBV7-9 and TRBJ2-2 for the parts outside the CDR3, the full variable domain is DTGVSQNPRHKITKRGQNVTFRCDPISEHNRLYWYRQTLGQGPEFLTYFQNEAQLEKSRLLSDRFSAERPKGSFSTLEIQRTEQGDSAMYLCASSWEGYTGELFFGEGSRLTVL.

This chain uses TRBV20-1 with TRBJ1-6; TCRdb returns TRBD1, unconfirmable since there is no DNA. Germline V gene lookup returns CDR1 DFQATT and CDR2 SNEGSKA (reference sequence). CDR3 length: 16 residues. The CDR3 reads CSAIHLQGRDNSPLHF.

The genes are TRBV14 and TRBJ1-2. This CDR3 comprises 13 residues. CDR1 and CDR2 from the germline V gene are SGHDN and FVKESK. CDR3 region: CASSPTWGYGYTF.

The V and J genes are TRBV12-3 or TRBV12-4 and TRBJ2-7. The CDR3 runs 13 residues. CDR3 sequence reads: CASSLGYRYEQYF.

The chain combines TRBV28 with TRBJ1-1; TCRdb gives TRBD1 as the D gene, but with no DNA this cannot be confirmed. Germline V gene data show CDR1 as MDHEN and CDR2 as SYDVKM. There are 15 residues in the CDR3. The CDR3 protein is CASSSPMRGNTEAFF.

CDR3 loop: CASSANLLPGNEQFF. The J gene is TRBJ2-1, the V gene TRBV5-1; the TCRdb D gene call, TRBD2, has no DNA to confirm it. CDR1 and CDR2 from the germline V gene are SGHRS and YFSETQ. The CDR3 sequence is 15 residues long. The complete variable domain, with remaining parts taken from reference TRBV5-1 and TRBJ2-1, reads KAGVTQTPRYLIKTRGQQVTLSCSPISGHRSVSWYQQTPGQGLQFLFEYFSETQRNKGNFPGRFSGRQFSNSRSEMNVSTLELGDSALYLCASSANLLPGNEQFFGPGTRLTVL.

The V call is TRBV29-1, the J call TRBJ2-2; TCRdb's assignment of TRBD1 cannot be checked, as there is no DNA. Looked up from germline, CDR1 is SQVTM and CDR2 is ANQGSEA. The CDR3 length is 14 residues. CDR3 sequence reads: CSVETGGKAGELFF.

The chain joins TRBV5-6 to TRBJ2-1; without DNA, the TCRdb call of TRBD1 cannot be checked. Germline CDR1 and CDR2: SGHDT and YYEEEE. The CDR3 totals 14 residues. The CDR3 region is CASSLVVQGEEQFF.

The chain uses TRBV29-1 and TRBJ2-3. The CDR3 length is 12 residues. Germline V lookup: CDR1 SQVTM, CDR2 ANQGSEA. The chain's CDR3 is CSVEEATDTQYF.

The rearrangement links TRBV7-3 to TRBJ1-2; the D gene TCRdb calls, TRBD1, cannot be checked with no DNA. The CDR3 is 14 amino acids. Looked up from germline, CDR1 is SGHTA and CDR2 is FQGTGA. CDR3 sequence reads: CASSHGQGGDGYTF.

The chain joins TRBV12-3 or TRBV12-4 to TRBJ2-1; TCRdb names TRBD1, which stays unverified in the absence of DNA. This CDR3 has 14 amino acids. The CDR3 sequence is CASGSFATYNEQFF.